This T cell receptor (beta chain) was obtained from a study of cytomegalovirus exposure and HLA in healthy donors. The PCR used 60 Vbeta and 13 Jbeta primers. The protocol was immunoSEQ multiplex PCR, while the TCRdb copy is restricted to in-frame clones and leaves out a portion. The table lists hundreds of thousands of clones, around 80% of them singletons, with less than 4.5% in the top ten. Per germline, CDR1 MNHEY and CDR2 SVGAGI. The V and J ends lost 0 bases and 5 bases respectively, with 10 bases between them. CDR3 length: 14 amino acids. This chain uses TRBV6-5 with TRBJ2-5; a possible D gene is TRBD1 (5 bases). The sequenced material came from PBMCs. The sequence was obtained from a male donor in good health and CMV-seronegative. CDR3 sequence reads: CASSYSMTAETQYF. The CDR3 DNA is TGTGCCAGCAGTTACTCGATGACAGCCGAGACCCAGTACTTC.